This T cell receptor (beta chain) was retrieved from a study of blood T cell repertoires in COVID-19. V gave up 4 bases and J gave up 8 bases; unmatched junction bases: 10. Germline lookup yields CDR1 SGHTA and CDR2 FQGNSA. This CDR3 contains 14 residues. The repertoire was sequenced with immunoSEQ multiplex PCR; TCRdb's copy has only in-frame clones and lacks some. The sample lists about 280,000 clones, 83% occurring once. The chain links TRBV7-2 to TRBJ1-2; 7 bases agree with TRBD1. The sample taken for sequencing was peripheral blood. This TCR was recovered from a woman between 50 and 59 years old who had recovered from COVID-19. The DNA for the CDR3 is TGTGCCAGCAGCTATACCGGGACAGTCCGCGGCTACACCTTC. It translates to CASSYTGTVRGYTF.